Following are 17 T cell receptor beta chains from one sample sequenced in a study of shared clonotypes between healthy human individuals. Sequencing used immunoSEQ multiplex PCR; TCRdb keeps in-frame clones, though not all of them. The table lists about 960,000 clones, approximately 76% of them singletons. Sequencing was carried out using memory CD4+ T cells sorted from blood. The subset: CD45RA-negative fraction. These receptors were collected from a man aged 18 to 29 in good health.

The count of this clone is one. The rearrangement uses TRBV5-6 and TRBJ2-7; no definite D call. Germline V lookup: CDR1 SGHDT, CDR2 YYEEEE. The CDR3 is made up of 13 amino acids. Trimming left V 2 bases short and J 2 bases short, with 8 bases between. CDR3 protein: CASSFPLAYEQYF. The CDR3 nucleotides are TGTGCCAGCAGCTTTCCCCTGGCCTACGAGCAGTACTTC.

Note on this clone: The sample has other DNA sequences that encode this CDR3 too. The chain uses TRBV4-1 and TRBJ1-1; no clear D. Deletions cut 1 base from V and 2 bases from J, with 5 bases between. The germline gives CDR1 MGHRA, CDR2 YSYEKL. There are 13 residues in the CDR3. CDR3 sequence: CASSQAPNTEAFF. CDR3 coding DNA: TGCGCCAGCAGCCAAGCGCCTAACACTGAAGCTTTCTTT.

This clone occurred a few times. The chain combines TRBV6-1 with TRBJ1-1; D is possibly TRBD1 (5 bases). V lost 8 bases and J lost 2, with 9 bases in between. The CDR3 covers 12 residues. In germline, CDR1 is MNHNS, CDR2 SASEGT. For the CDR3, the DNA is TGTGCCAGCGGGACGGGAAACACTGAAGCTTTCTTT. As protein: CASGTGNTEAFF.

This chain connects TRBV7-2 to TRBJ1-3, with 11 bases that match TRBD1. The CDR3 covers 15 residues. V dropped 6 bases and J dropped 3; count of bases not matched to a gene: 4. The germline V gene encodes CDR1 SGHTA and CDR2 FQGNSA. The CDR3 sequence: CASRSGQGGGNTIYF. CDR3 coding DNA: TGTGCCAGCAGGTCGGGACAGGGGGGTGGAAACACCATATATTTT.

V is TRBV2 and J is TRBJ2-5; D may be TRBD1 (5 bases). The CDR3 contains 12 residues. Germline CDR1 is SNHLY and CDR2 is FYNNEI. Deletions cut 6 bases from V and 4 bases from J, with 9 bases between. CDR3 loop: CASRTDVETQYF. CDR3 DNA: TGTGCCAGCAGGACAGACGTAGAGACCCAGTACTTC.

As regards this clone: Other nucleotide sequences in the sample specify the same CDR3. The gene calls are TRBV9 and TRBJ1-1; D is perhaps TRBD1 (5 bases). The CDR3 totals 14 residues. V lost 0 bases to trimming and J lost 4 bases, with 10 bases between them. The V gene's germline CDR1 is SGDLS and CDR2 YYNGEE. CDR3 residues: CASSVADRGTEAFF. DNA of the CDR3: TGTGCCAGCAGCGTAGCCGACAGAGGCACTGAAGCTTTCTTT.

V gene TRBV30 combines with J gene TRBJ1-4, with 9 bases that match TRBD1. Losses at the gene ends were 2 bases for V and 6 bases for J; bases not matched to a gene: 4. Germline CDR1 GTSNPN, CDR2 SVGIG (reference sequence). This CDR3 region has 14 residues. The CDR3 region is CAWSPGQGHEKLFF. The CDR3 DNA reads TGTGCCTGGAGTCCGGGACAGGGACATGAAAAACTGTTTTTT.

The chain links TRBV6-1 to TRBJ1-2; no clear D. Per the germline V gene, CDR1 is MNHNS and CDR2 is SASEGT. Trimming took 6 bases from V and 0 from J, leaving 11 bases between them. The CDR3 totals 14 residues. The CDR3 loop is CASRSVGTNYGYTF. CDR3 bases: TGTGCCAGCAGGTCGGTCGGTACTAACTATGGCTACACCTTC.

This chain connects TRBV18 to TRBJ1-2; 8 bases are a match to TRBD1. V was clipped by 0 bases and J by 4 bases; unmatched bases: 16. The germline gives CDR1 KGHSH, CDR2 LQKENI. The CDR3 spans 19 residues. The CDR3 nucleotides read TGTGCCAGCTCACCACCGAACGGAGACAGGGGCCGCGGTGGCTATGGCTACACCTTC. Amino acids: CASSPPNGDRGRGGYGYTF.

This clone has a handful of counts. The chain has TRBV10-3 and TRBJ2-7; D tentatively fits TRBD1 or TRBD2 (5 bases each). The CDR3 contains 15 residues. Germline V gene lookup returns CDR1 ENHRY and CDR2 SYGVKD. Trimming left V 6 bases short and J 0 bases short, with 15 bases between. The CDR3 nucleotides read TGTGCCATCAGCCCCCGGGACGGACGCTCCTACGAGCAGTACTTC. Translated: CAISPRDGRSYEQYF.

This sequence joins TRBV7-2 and TRBJ2-5; D may be TRBD2 (5 bases). The CDR3 totals 15 residues. With 0 bases removed from V and 2 bases from J, the gap between germline ends came to 10 bases. Germline assignment: CDR1 SGHTA and CDR2 FQGNSA. CDR3 nucleotides: TGTGCCAGCAGCTTAGCCCCGAGCGGTCAAGAGACCCAGTACTTC. It translates to CASSLAPSGQETQYF. Based on the CDR3 plus reference TRBV7-2 and TRBJ2-5, the full variable domain is GAGVSQSPSNKVTEKGKDVELRCDPISGHTALYWYRQSLGQGLEFLIYFQGNSAPDKSGLPSDRFSAERTGGSVSTLTIQRTQQEDSAVYLCASSLAPSGQETQYFGPGTRLLVL.

The chain recombines TRBV19 with TRBJ1-1, with 7 bases fitting TRBD1. The CDR3 loop spans 14 amino acids. Losses at the gene ends were 2 bases for V and 7 bases for J; bases not matched to a gene: 7. Germline values: CDR1 LNHDA, CDR2 SQIVND (reference sequence). CDR3 region: CASSITGTAYEAFF. In DNA, the CDR3 is TGTGCCAGTAGTATAACCGGGACAGCCTATGAAGCTTTCTTT. The full variable domain, rest sourced from reference TRBV19 and TRBJ1-1, is DGGITQSPKYLFRKEGQNVTLSCEQNLNHDAMYWYRQDPGQGLRLIYYSQIVNDFQKGDIAEGYSVSREKKESFPLTVTSAQKNPTAFYLCASSITGTAYEAFFGQGTRLTVV.

CDR3 sequence: CASRTRRMRNYEQYF. Here the CDR3 DNA reads TGTGCAAGTCGCACGCGAAGGATGAGGAATTACGAGCAGTACTTC. The V and J genes are TRBV12-2 and TRBJ2-7; no DNA check was done on the table's D call, TRBD2. TRBV12-2 is a known pseudogene. The CDR3 totals 15 residues.

The chain uses TRBV2 and TRBJ1-2; D is unresolved. Germline V gene lookup returns CDR1 SNHLY and CDR2 FYNNEI. V lost 5 bases and J 0 bases, leaving 13 bases between the germline ends. This CDR3 contains 15 residues. CDR3 in amino acids: CASSPDTGTNYGYTF. For the CDR3, the DNA is TGTGCCAGCAGTCCCGACACGGGCACTAACTATGGCTACACCTTC.

The chain joins TRBV4-1 to TRBJ2-4; D is ambiguous. Germline V CDR1 and CDR2: MGHRA, YSYEKL. The length of the CDR3 is 14 residues. Trimming cost V 2 bases and J 1 base, with 6 bases left between them. CDR3 nucleotide sequence: TGCGCCAGCAGCCAACCCGCGGCCAAAAACATTCAGTACTTC. It specifies CASSQPAAKNIQYF.

The V call is TRBV7-9, the J call TRBJ2-2; D is tentatively TRBD1 or TRBD2 (5 bases each). The CDR3 runs 15 residues. With 5 bases removed from V and 0 bases from J, the gap between germline ends came to 10 bases. Germline CDR1 is SEHNR and CDR2 is FQNEAQ (reference sequence). The CDR3 region has the DNA TGTGCCAGCAGCCTTGGGACCGCGAACACCGGGGAGCTGTTTTTT. This translates into CASSLGTANTGELFF.

This clone was seen a handful of times. The rearrangement joins TRBV4-2 to TRBJ2-5, with 7 bases identical to TRBD2. The CDR3 has 16 amino acids. Unmatched junction bases numbered 7, after V lost 0 bases and J lost 3 bases. The germline gives CDR1 LGHNA, CDR2 YNFKEQ. DNA of the CDR3: TGTGCCAGCAGCCAAGAGGTTGCCGGGACTAAAGAGACCCAGTACTTC. Translated, it gives CASSQEVAGTKETQYF.